These 3 T cell receptor beta chains originate from one sample sequenced in a study of control samples from healthy donors and cancer patients. TCRdb's table, derived via immunoSEQ multiplex PCR, lists solely in-frame clones and lacks some. Here the sample spans 70,000 to 80,000 clones, approximately 80% being singletons. The sample consisted of blood. Every receptor here comes from a man over 45 in good health.

The rearrangement joins TRBV15 to TRBJ2-7, with D tentatively TRBD1 or TRBD2 (5 bases each). Germline CDR1 and CDR2: LNHNV and YYDKDF (reference sequence). The CDR3 length is 17 residues. V was clipped by 0 bases and J by 2 bases, with 17 bases between them. The DNA for the CDR3 is TGTGCCACCAGCAGAGAGACCCCTTGGGGGAACGCCTACGAGCAGTACTTC. The encoded protein is CATSRETPWGNAYEQYF. Supplemented by reference TRBV15 and TRBJ2-7, the full variable domain reads DAMVIQNPRYQVTQFGKPVTLSCSQTLNHNVMYWYQQKSSQAPKLLFHYYDKDFNNEADTPDNFQSRRPNTSFCFLDIRSPGLGDTAMYLCATSRETPWGNAYEQYFGPGTRLTVT.

The genes are TRBV24-1 and TRBJ2-1, with 7 bases identical to TRBD2. The CDR3 has 13 amino acids. V shed 1 base and J 12 bases; nucleotides not matched to a gene: 5. Germline values: CDR1 KGHDR, CDR2 SFDVKD. CDR3 protein: CATSDLAGSGQFF. The CDR3 DNA reads as TGTGCCACCAGTGATTTAGCGGGATCGGGGCAGTTCTTC.

This rearrangement joins TRBV19 to TRBJ2-4; no definite D call. Germline assignment: CDR1 LNHDA and CDR2 SQIVND (reference sequence). CDR3 length: 20 residues. V dropped 3 bases and J dropped 0 bases, with 24 bases sitting between them. CDR3 loop: CASSMDYFPDTNQAKNIQYF. CDR3 bases: TGTGCCAGTAGTATGGATTATTTTCCTGACACCAACCAAGCCAAAAACATTCAGTACTTC.